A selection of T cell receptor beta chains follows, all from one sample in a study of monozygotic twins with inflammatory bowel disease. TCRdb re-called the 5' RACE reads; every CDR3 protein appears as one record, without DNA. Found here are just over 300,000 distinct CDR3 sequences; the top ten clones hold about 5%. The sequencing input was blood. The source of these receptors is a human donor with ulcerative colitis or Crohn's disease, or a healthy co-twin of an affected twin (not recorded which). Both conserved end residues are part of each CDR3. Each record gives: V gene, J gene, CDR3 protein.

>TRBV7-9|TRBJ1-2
CASRGAYGYTF
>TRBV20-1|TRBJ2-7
CSAREGGKNEQYF
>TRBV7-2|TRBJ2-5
CASSSKRGHQETQYF
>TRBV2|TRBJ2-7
CASSSAGGEQYF
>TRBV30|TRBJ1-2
CAWSAAHKPHGYTF
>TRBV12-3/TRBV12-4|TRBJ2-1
CASKDSVGGEQFF
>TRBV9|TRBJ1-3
CASSVRDRDSGNTIYF
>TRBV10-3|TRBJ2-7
CAISEQGTQYEQYF
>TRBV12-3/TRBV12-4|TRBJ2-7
CASSFITLSREQYF
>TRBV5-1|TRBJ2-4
CASSSGLLGNIQYF
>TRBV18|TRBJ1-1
CASSLWRGDTEAFF
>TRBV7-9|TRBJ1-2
CASSLASGYNGYTF
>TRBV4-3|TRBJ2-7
CASSRGTSGTYEQYF
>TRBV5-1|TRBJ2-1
CASSRGVAGNEQFF
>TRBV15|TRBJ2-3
CATSRKSGTGVDTQYF
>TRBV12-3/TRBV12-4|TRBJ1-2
CASSLRETGIYYGYTF
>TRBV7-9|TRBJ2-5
CASSLRSARQTQYF
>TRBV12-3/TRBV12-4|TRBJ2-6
CASSYGRGSGANVLTF
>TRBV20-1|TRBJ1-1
CSARDPKANTEAFF
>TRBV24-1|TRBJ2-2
CATPAEGLTGELFF
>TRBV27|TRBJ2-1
CASSFSGGRLYNEQFF
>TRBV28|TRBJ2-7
CASSGTGASYEQYF
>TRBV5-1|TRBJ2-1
CASSITSGISYNEQFF
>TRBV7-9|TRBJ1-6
CASNLVPGQGPTSPLHF
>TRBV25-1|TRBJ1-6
CASSELLRNNSPLHF
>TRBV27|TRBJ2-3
CASSPSGPSNTQYF